The rows below give T cell receptor beta chains drawn from one sample of a study of shared clonotypes between healthy human individuals. Libraries were prepared by immunoSEQ multiplex PCR; TCRdb keeps only in-frame clonotypes and omits some of them. The sample carries over 2 million clones, 85% to 95% recorded once. Input material: naive CD4+ T cells sorted from blood. The receptors derive from a man in his late teens or twenties in good health. The CDR3 runs from the conserved cysteine through the conserved F or W. A D gene is named only where the DNA matches it firmly. Size is omitted from some rows. Given values are once, few, many or a class for expanded clones.

size	D	V	J	CDR3	DNA
NA	NA	TRBV7-3	TRBJ2-1	CASSSAGGAQGNEQFF	TGTGCCAGCAGCTCAGCAGGAGGGGCGCAGGGCAATGAGCAGTTCTTC
NA	NA	TRBV15	TRBJ2-1	CATSRGGDRSYNEQFF	TGTGCCACCAGCAGAGGCGGAGACCGCTCCTACAATGAGCAGTTCTTC
NA	NA	TRBV7-2	TRBJ2-1	CASSLLAVGGNEQFF	TGTGCCAGCAGCTTACTTGCGGTGGGCGGGAATGAGCAGTTCTTC
NA	TRBD1	TRBV5-1	TRBJ1-1	CASSLVGTGDLTEAFF	TGCGCCAGCAGCTTGGTTGGGACAGGGGACCTCACTGAAGCTTTCTTT
NA	NA	TRBV4-1	TRBJ2-5	CASSQEVGGETQYF	TGCGCCAGCAGCCAAGAGGTGGGGGGAGAGACCCAGTACTTC
NA	NA	TRBV5-4	TRBJ2-5	CASSLGTPQETQYF	TGTGCCAGCAGCTTAGGGACACCTCAAGAGACCCAGTACTTC
NA	NA	TRBV7-2	TRBJ2-1	CASSPRVPSYNEQFF	TGTGCCAGCAGCCCCAGGGTACCCTCCTACAATGAGCAGTTCTTC
NA	NA	TRBV6-5	TRBJ1-1	CASSYGANMNTEAFF	TGTGCCAGCAGTTACGGGGCAAACATGAACACTGAAGCTTTCTTT
NA	TRBD1	TRBV10-2	TRBJ2-7	CASSESDRVSYEQYF	TGCGCCAGCAGTGAATCGGACAGGGTCTCCTACGAGCAGTACTTC
NA	NA	TRBV28	TRBJ1-2	CASSVGHRNYGYTF	TGTGCCAGCAGTGTGGGACACCGAAACTATGGCTACACCTTC
NA	TRBD2	TRBV18	TRBJ2-7	CASSPLAGVQYEQYF	TGTGCCAGCTCACCACTAGCGGGGGTTCAATACGAGCAGTACTTC
few	NA	TRBV30	TRBJ2-7	CAWRGGSYEQYF	TGTGCCTGGAGAGGGGGTTCCTACGAGCAGTACTTC
NA	NA	TRBV20-1	TRBJ1-3	CSAAIGNTIYF	TGCAGTGCCGCGATTGGAAACACCATATATTTT
NA	NA	TRBV6-6	TRBJ2-7	CASSTVHEQYF	TGTGCCAGCAGTACAGTCCACGAGCAGTACTTC
NA	TRBD2	TRBV11-3	TRBJ2-4	CASSLSSGRGRDIQYF	TGTGCCAGCAGCTTATCTAGCGGGAGGGGAAGGGACATTCAGTACTTC
NA	TRBD1	TRBV5-1	TRBJ2-2	CASSLPLLTGRANTGELFF	TGCGCCAGCAGCTTGCCCCTCCTGACAGGGCGGGCGAACACCGGGGAGCTGTTTTTT
NA	TRBD1	TRBV5-1	TRBJ1-1	CASSQTGGGTEAFF	TGCGCCAGCAGCCAGACAGGGGGCGGGACTGAAGCTTTCTTT
NA	TRBD2	TRBV7-2	TRBJ2-7	CASSFRPAGASYEQYF	TGTGCCAGCAGTTTTAGACCAGCGGGGGCGTCCTACGAGCAGTACTTC
NA	NA	TRBV9	TRBJ1-3	CASSVESEQRGRNTIYF	TGTGCCAGCAGCGTAGAATCGGAGCAGAGGGGGAGAAACACCATATATTTT
NA	NA	TRBV6-5	TRBJ1-2	CASSYLGGNYGYTF	TGTGCCAGCAGTTACTTGGGGGGGAACTATGGCTACACCTTC
NA	NA	TRBV5-1	TRBJ1-4	CASSLGGSLANEKLFF	TGCGCCAGCAGCTTAGGGGGATCATTGGCTAATGAAAAACTGTTTTTT
NA	TRBD1	TRBV5-1	TRBJ2-1	CASSQPGQGSNEQFF	TGCGCCAGCAGCCAACCGGGACAGGGGTCCAATGAGCAGTTCTTC
NA	TRBD1	TRBV7-8	TRBJ2-7	CASSSRGQPSYEQYF	TGTGCCAGCAGCTCCAGGGGGCAGCCTTCCTACGAGCAGTACTTC
NA	TRBD2	TRBV5-6	TRBJ2-5	CASSWTSGGLNQETQYF	TGTGCCAGCAGCTGGACTAGCGGGGGCCTGAACCAAGAGACCCAGTACTTC
once	NA	TRBV6-1	TRBJ1-6	CASSERGADNSPLHF	TGTGCCAGCAGTGAACGGGGGGCAGATAATTCACCCCTCCACTTT
NA	NA	TRBV2	TRBJ1-2	CASSAGTNYGYTF	TGTGCCAGCAGTGCCGGGACAAACTATGGCTACACCTTC
NA	NA	TRBV5-1	TRBJ1-3	CASSLDGGASGNTIYF	TGCGCCAGCAGCCTTGATGGGGGCGCGTCTGGAAACACCATATATTTT
NA	TRBD1	TRBV9	TRBJ2-3	CASSVLKRGPGGPFTQYF	TGTGCCAGCAGCGTACTAAAACGAGGTCCAGGGGGACCCTTTACGCAGTATTTT
NA	TRBD2	TRBV6-5	TRBJ2-7	CASSLSLAGDEQYF	TGTGCCAGCAGTCTAAGTCTAGCGGGGGATGAGCAGTACTTC
NA	TRBD1	TRBV7-9	TRBJ2-7	CASSLEGDSRYEQYF	TGTGCCAGCAGCTTAGAAGGGGACAGCCGATACGAGCAGTACTTC
once	TRBD1	TRBV6-6	TRBJ1-6	CASSPGTGKMRSPLHF	TGTGCCAGCAGTCCTGGGACAGGGAAGATGCGATCACCCCTCCACTTT
once	NA	TRBV30	TRBJ1-1	CAWSSGSAGAEAFF	TGTGCCTGGAGTTCCGGGTCTGCCGGCGCTGAAGCTTTCTTT
NA	TRBD1	TRBV6-1	TRBJ2-1	CASSTPGQGYNEQFF	TGTGCCAGCAGCACTCCGGGACAGGGCTACAATGAGCAGTTCTTC
NA	NA	TRBV9	TRBJ1-3	CASSVATGAGNTIYF	TGTGCCAGCAGCGTAGCTACGGGGGCTGGAAACACCATATATTTT
few	NA	TRBV18	TRBJ1-6	CASSPQSGALNNSPLHF	TGTGCCAGCTCACCACAATCCGGCGCCCTGAACAATTCACCCCTCCACTTT
NA	NA	TRBV25-1	TRBJ2-3	CASSAGGTDTQYF	TGTGCCAGCAGTGCCGGGGGCACAGATACGCAGTATTTT
NA	NA	TRBV6-5	TRBJ1-5	CASSLSRVVGNQPQHF	TGTGCCAGCAGTTTGTCCAGGGTGGTTGGCAATCAGCCCCAGCATTTT
NA	NA	TRBV2	TRBJ1-3	CASSAGVGNTIYF	TGTGCCAGCAGTGCAGGGGTTGGAAACACCATATATTTT
once	NA	TRBV2	TRBJ1-2	CAIHPSGGDDYGYTF	TGTGCCATCCACCCCTCGGGGGGCGACGACTATGGCTACACCTTC
NA	TRBD1	TRBV29-1	TRBJ1-1	CSVETWTGRGTEAFF	TGCAGCGTTGAGACATGGACAGGCCGAGGCACTGAAGCTTTCTTT
NA	NA	TRBV10-2	TRBJ1-2	CASSESRAHGIFYGYTF	TGCGCCAGCAGTGAGTCAAGGGCCCACGGCATCTTCTATGGCTACACCTTC
NA	NA	TRBV4-1	TRBJ2-3	CASSPGQGRGTDTQYF	TGCGCCAGCAGTCCGGGACAAGGTCGCGGCACAGATACGCAGTATTTT
NA	NA	TRBV5-4	TRBJ1-3	CASSLTGGNTIYF	TGTGCCAGCAGCTTGACAGGGGGAAACACCATATATTTT
NA	NA	TRBV5-1	TRBJ1-5	CASSWDTGSAQHF	TGCGCCAGCAGCTGGGACACGGGATCAGCCCAGCATTTT
NA	NA	TRBV28	TRBJ1-5	CASSSWERDNQPQHF	TGTGCCAGCTCATCCTGGGAGCGAGACAATCAGCCCCAGCATTTT
NA	NA	TRBV5-4	TRBJ2-7	CASSLRKGPGKQKFYEQYF	TGTGCCAGCAGCTTGAGGAAGGGGCCGGGCAAACAAAAATTCTACGAGCAGTACTTC
NA	TRBD2	TRBV7-9	TRBJ2-2	CAGSLGRAAGENTGELFF	TGTGCCGGCAGCTTGGGCAGGGCAGCGGGAGAGAACACCGGGGAGCTGTTTTTT
once	NA	TRBV18	TRBJ1-2	CASSPPGGVYGYTF	TGTGCCAGCTCACCACCGGGAGGGGTCTATGGCTACACCTTC
NA	TRBD1	TRBV5-6	TRBJ2-3	CASSRPDRGMGTDTQYF	TGTGCCAGCAGCCGACCGGACAGGGGTATGGGCACAGATACGCAGTATTTT
NA	NA	TRBV7-3	TRBJ2-2	CASSSDWNTGELFF	TGTGCCAGCAGCTCGGACTGGAACACCGGGGAGCTGTTTTTT
NA	NA	TRBV6-5	TRBJ1-1	CASSPRRAGTEAFF	TGTGCCAGCAGTCCCCGTAGGGCCGGGACTGAAGCTTTCTTT
NA	NA	TRBV15	TRBJ2-4	CATSRVDPIVAPLAKNIQYF	TGTGCCACCAGCAGAGTAGATCCCATTGTGGCCCCGCTAGCCAAAAACATTCAGTACTTC
NA	TRBD1	TRBV6-5	TRBJ1-5	CASRPDRVGNQPQHF	TGTGCCAGCAGGCCCGACAGGGTTGGCAATCAGCCCCAGCATTTT